This T cell receptor beta chain was profiled in a study of beta chain features in type 1 diabetes. All sorted populations exceeded 95% purity. The CDR3 is made up of 14 amino acids. V trimming: 4 bases; J trimming: 12 bases; junction bases outside the gene matches: 15. Germline CDR1 and CDR2: SGHNT and YYREEE (reference sequence). Expressed TCRB transcripts were sequenced because the entire RNA isolate underwent reverse transcription. Using immunoSEQ multiplex PCR, the repertoire was profiled, and TCRdb retains in-frame clones only, with some absent. The data hold 130,000 or so clones, with 9.7% observed a single time.

The clonotype comes from a middle-aged woman in good health. The sample consisted of central memory CD4+ T cells from blood. The chain employs TRBV5-4 and TRBJ1-2, with 7 bases lining up with TRBD1. The CDR3 DNA reads as TGTGCCAGCAGCGTCCAGGACAGGAGCCCCCGGGACACCTTC. Translating gives CASSVQDRSPRDTF.